The 18 T cell receptor beta chains in this list originate from one sample, sequenced in a study of cytomegalovirus exposure and HLA in healthy donors. PCR involved 60 Vbeta and 13 Jbeta primers. Some clones are missing from TCRdb's copy, which holds only in-frame ones; the method was immunoSEQ multiplex PCR. The sample has fewer than 75,000 clones; 75% are singletons. Sample: PBMCs. The receptors originated from an older man in good health and CMV-seronegative.

The chain uses TRBV18 and TRBJ2-7; 9 bases line up with TRBD2. The germline V gene has CDR1 KGHSH and CDR2 LQKENI. The V gene end was trimmed by 3 bases and the J gene end by 4 bases; junction bases not matched to a gene: 7. The CDR3 length is 15 residues. CDR3 sequence (DNA): TGTGCCAGCTCACCCGAAACTAGCGGGTTTTACGAGCAGTACTTC. Its translation: CASSPETSGFYEQYF. The full variable domain, completed using reference TRBV18 and TRBJ2-7, is NAGVMQNPRHLVRRRGQEARLRCSPMKGHSHVYWYRQLPEEGLKFMVYLQKENIIDESGMPKERFSAEFPKEGPSILRIQQVVRGDSAAYFCASSPETSGFYEQYFGPGTRLTVT.

As for this clone: Other nucleotide sequences from this sample produce the same CDR3. The chain links TRBV30 to TRBJ2-7, with TRBD2 matching over 8 bases. Germline V lookup: CDR1 GTSNPN, CDR2 SVGIG (reference sequence). Trimming removed 3 bases from V and 4 bases from J; junction bases left unmatched: 5. The CDR3 totals 13 residues. The CDR3: CAWRISGGYEQYF. The CDR3 nucleotides read TGTGCCTGGAGGATCTCGGGGGGGTACGAGCAGTACTTC. The variable domain in full, completed from reference TRBV30 and TRBJ2-7, reads SQTIHQWPATLVQPVGSPLSLECTVEGTSNPNLYWYRQAAGRGLQLLFYSVGIGQISSEVPQNLSASRPQDRQFILSSKKLLLSDSGFYLCAWRISGGYEQYFGPGTRLTVT.

This clone has a single count. The CDR3 DNA reads TGTGCCAGCAGCCAAAGCTTCCGGATGAGAGGTAGCGGGAGCTCCTACAATGAGCAGTTCTTC. It encodes CASSQSFRMRGSGSSYNEQFF. V is TRBV14 and J is TRBJ2-1; 9 bases fit TRBD2. Germline-derived CDR1 and CDR2 are SGHDN and FVKESK. The CDR3 is 21 amino acids. Losses at the gene ends were 2 bases for V and 0 bases for J; bases not matched to a gene: 17.

This clone was counted a few times. This chain connects TRBV13 to TRBJ2-1, with 13 bases that match TRBD2. Germline V CDR1 and CDR2: PRHDT, FYEKMQ (reference sequence). CDR3 length: 15 amino acids. V shed 8 bases, J shed 9 bases, and the junction held 10 bases outside the gene matches. The CDR3 DNA sequence: TGTGCCAGCTTATCCTTTGGACTAGCGGGAGTTGAGCAGTTCTTC. This encodes CASLSFGLAGVEQFF.

This clone showed up just once. The chain uses TRBV6-5 and TRBJ2-1; 15 nucleotides line up with TRBD2. CDR3 size: 15 residues. The junction had 4 bases not matched to a gene; V was cut back by 6 bases and J by 7 bases. Per the germline V gene, CDR1 is MNHEY and CDR2 is SVGAGI. CDR3 region: CASSPGLAGGNEQFF. CDR3 DNA: TGTGCCAGCAGCCCCGGACTAGCGGGGGGGAATGAGCAGTTCTTC.

The genes are TRBV5-8 and TRBJ1-5; D perhaps matches TRBD1 (5 bases). CDR1 and CDR2 from the germline V gene are SGHTS and YDEGEE. V lost 1 base and J lost 5, with 13 bases in between. This CDR3 is 15 amino acids long. CDR3 residues: CASSLRIGGYQPQHF. The CDR3 region has the DNA TGTGCCAGCAGCTTGAGAATTGGGGGGTATCAGCCCCAGCATTTT.

V usage is TRBV30 and J usage is TRBJ1-3; 7 nucleotides match TRBD1. Trimming removed 2 bases from V and 0 bases from J; junction bases left unmatched: 4. The germline CDR1 and CDR2 sequences are GTSNPN and SVGIG (reference sequence). The CDR3 runs 15 residues. The CDR3 sequence is CAWSRDSLSGNTIYF. The DNA of the CDR3 is TGTGCCTGGAGTCGGGACAGCCTCTCTGGAAACACCATATATTTT. The full variable domain, in which reference TRBV30 and TRBJ1-3 provide the parts outside the CDR3, is SQTIHQWPATLVQPVGSPLSLECTVEGTSNPNLYWYRQAAGRGLQLLFYSVGIGQISSEVPQNLSASRPQDRQFILSSKKLLLSDSGFYLCAWSRDSLSGNTIYFGEGSWLTVV.

V usage is TRBV19 and J usage is TRBJ2-7; TRBD1 agrees at 7 bases. This CDR3 has 12 residues. The germline gives CDR1 LNHDA, CDR2 SQIVND (reference sequence). V was pared by 10 bases and J by 7 bases, with 10 bases of the junction left unmatched. The CDR3 protein is CATSRTGREQYF. CDR3 sequence (DNA): TGTGCCACGTCAAGGACAGGTCGTGAGCAGTACTTC.

This clone showed up just a few times. The chain carries TRBV6-1 and TRBJ1-5; 8 bases map to TRBD1. Germline trimming cut 5 bases from V and 7 bases from J; bases unmatched to any gene: 7. Per germline, CDR1 MNHNS and CDR2 SASEGT. The CDR3 sequence is 14 residues long. The CDR3 sequence: CASSFGQGGQPQHF. The CDR3 coding sequence is TGTGCCAGCAGTTTCGGACAGGGTGGACAGCCCCAGCATTTT.

The chain is built from TRBV5-4 and TRBJ2-1; 13 bases fit TRBD2. V gave up 4 bases and J gave up 10 bases; unmatched junction bases: 2. Germline lookup yields CDR1 SGHNT and CDR2 YYREEE (reference sequence). The CDR3 contains 13 residues. In DNA, the CDR3 is TGTGCCAGCAGCGAGGGACTAGCGGGAGAGCAGTTCTTC. Translation gives CASSEGLAGEQFF. The entire variable domain, with the rest obtained from reference TRBV5-4 and TRBJ2-1, is as follows: ETGVTQSPTHLIKTRGQQVTLRCSSQSGHNTVSWYQQALGQGPQFIFQYYREEENGRGNFPPRFSGLQFPNYSSELNVNALELDDSALYLCASSEGLAGEQFFGPGTRLTVL.

This chain links TRBV30 with TRBJ1-3, with D possibly being TRBD1 (5 bases). Trimming removed 3 bases at V and 0 bases at J, with 12 bases between. Germline-derived CDR1 and CDR2 are GTSNPN and SVGIG (reference sequence). CDR3 length equals 15 residues. Written as DNA, the CDR3 is TGTGCCTGGAGCGGAGGGACCGTCTCTGGAAACACCATATATTTT. Amino acid sequence: CAWSGGTVSGNTIYF. Full variable domain (outside the CDR3, taken from reference TRBV30 and TRBJ1-3): SQTIHQWPATLVQPVGSPLSLECTVEGTSNPNLYWYRQAAGRGLQLLFYSVGIGQISSEVPQNLSASRPQDRQFILSSKKLLLSDSGFYLCAWSGGTVSGNTIYFGEGSWLTVV.

Turning to this clone: One end of the junction varies from germline; a read error may be responsible. The CDR3: CSSSPLTGQERHNEQFF. The CDR3 DNA reads as TGTTCCAGCAGCCCCCTAACCGGACAGGAGAGGCACAATGAGCAGTTCTTC. The rearrangement links TRBV7-9 to TRBJ2-1, with TRBD1 matching 7 bases. The CDR3 runs to 17 residues. CDR1 and CDR2 from the germline V gene are SEHNR and FQNEAQ (reference sequence).

The chain joins TRBV18 to TRBJ2-1; 12 bases fit TRBD2. The trim removed 3 bases at V and 14 bases at J, leaving 5 bases unmatched. This CDR3 region has 13 residues. Germline V gives CDR1 KGHSH, CDR2 LQKENI. CDR3 sequence reads: CASSPRSSGREFF. CDR3 DNA sequence: TGTGCCAGCTCACCCCGTTCTAGCGGGAGGGAGTTCTTC.

The rearrangement links TRBV11-2 to TRBJ2-3; 10 bases agree with TRBD1. The CDR3 loop spans 16 amino acids. Per germline, CDR1 SGHAT and CDR2 FQNNGV. The V gene end was trimmed by 4 bases and the J gene end by 1 base; junction bases not matched to a gene: 5. In DNA form, the CDR3 reads TGTGCCAGCAGCTCGGGGGACAGGGGCGGCACAGATACGCAGTATTTT. Its translation is CASSSGDRGGTDTQYF.

V and J are TRBV9 and TRBJ2-6; D uncertain. V shed 4 bases and J shed 4 bases, with 12 bases lying between them. The CDR3 extends over 15 amino acids. Germline V gene lookup returns CDR1 SGDLS and CDR2 YYNGEE. The CDR3 is CASSFQDSGANVLTF. CDR3 coding DNA: TGTGCCAGCAGCTTCCAGGATTCCGGGGCCAACGTCCTGACTTTC. Drawing the rest from reference TRBV9 and TRBJ2-6, the complete variable domain is DSGVTQTPKHLITATGQRVTLRCSPRSGDLSVYWYQQSLDQGLQFLIQYYNGEERAKGNILERFSAQQFPDLHSELNLSSLELGDSALYFCASSFQDSGANVLTFGAGSRLTVL.

The table lists this clone with a count of one. The V and J genes are TRBV5-1 and TRBJ2-1; 12 positions match TRBD2. V shed 3 bases and J 0 bases; nucleotides not matched to a gene: 10. Per the germline V gene, CDR1 is SGHRS and CDR2 is YFSETQ. This CDR3 region has 19 residues. The CDR3 sequence: CASSSPSGRAAVSYNEQFF. Written as DNA, the CDR3 is TGCGCCAGCAGCTCCCCTAGCGGGAGGGCCGCGGTCTCCTACAATGAGCAGTTCTTC.

For this clone: The same CDR3 can be traced to other DNA sequences in this sample. This sequence joins TRBV18 and TRBJ1-4; a possible D gene is TRBD1 (6 bases). Germline V lookup: CDR1 KGHSH, CDR2 LQKENI. Between the trimmed V and J ends, which lost 7 bases and 1 base, there was a span of 10 bases. The CDR3 extends over 14 amino acids. CDR3 region: CASLKTGTNEKLFF. CDR3 coding DNA: TGTGCCAGCTTGAAGACAGGAACTAATGAAAAACTGTTTTTT.

This clone appeared a few times. Here the CDR3 DNA reads TGTGCCAGCAGACGTACCAGGGGAAGCAATGAAAAACTGTTTTTT. Translation: CASRRTRGSNEKLFF. This sequence joins TRBV6-5 and TRBJ1-4; a weak D match, TRBD1 (6 bases). CDR3 size: 15 residues. V gave up 6 bases and J gave up 5 bases, with 16 bases separating them. The V gene's germline CDR1 is MNHEY and CDR2 SVGAGI.